The 3 T cell receptor beta chains in this list originate from one sample, sequenced in a study of T cells in Graves' hyperthyroidism and ophthalmopathy. The source material, RNA transcripts, was used to amplify TCR beta CDR3 regions. The HTBI primer set served for first-round RT-PCR of the TCR CDR3. One entry per CDR3 protein results from TCRdb running MiXCR on the multiplex PCR reads. The sample has about 560,000 distinct CDR3 sequences; 14% are singletons. The sequencing input was blood. The receptors originated from a middle-aged woman with Graves' hyperthyroidism.

This clonotype was seen repeatedly, ten times or more. The V and J genes are TRBV6-1 and TRBJ1-1; D call uncertain. The germline CDR1 and CDR2 sequences are MNHNS and SASEGT. This CDR3 is 13 amino acids long. The V and J ends lost 0 bases and 4 bases respectively, with 6 bases between them. The DNA of the CDR3 is TGTGCCAGCAGTGAAGCCTGGCTCACTGAAGCTTTCTTT. The encoded protein is CASSEAWLTEAFF.

This clonotype was picked up a small number of times. The chain couples TRBV28 to TRBJ2-3; 7 bases line up with TRBD2. J was trimmed by 2 bases and V by 6 bases; bases with no gene match: 11. CDR3 length: 16 amino acids. The germline CDR1 and CDR2 sequences are MDHEN and SYDVKM. Here the CDR3 reads CASRIRLAANTDTQYF. The CDR3 region has the DNA TGTGCCAGCAGGATAAGACTAGCAGCTAACACAGATACGCAGTATTTT.

This clonotype appeared a few times. This may be a read error: a much more frequent sequence differs by one nucleotide. The chain has TRBV2 and TRBJ2-7; 7 positions agree with TRBD1. From germline, CDR1 is SNHLY and CDR2 FYNNEI. The CDR3 totals 12 residues. Written as DNA, the CDR3 is TGTGCCAGCACAGACAGGGAATACGAGCAGCACTTC. Translating it yields CASTDREYEQHF.